The next 29 T cell receptor beta chains were all read from a single sample in a study of T cell repertoires in cytomegalovirus infection. What these receptors recognize is not known. MiXCR, run by TCRdb on the reads, gives a single entry per CDR3 protein. The table shows about 110,000 distinct CDR3 sequences, with about 30% occurring only once. The sequences come from CD8+ T cells from cultured PBMCs, collected from culture after CMV antigen stimulation. The receptors here all came from a human donor in good health (CMV status not recorded). Some clones in this sample may be carry-over from other donors' samples.

A few counts support this clonotype. The chain employs TRBV5-8 and TRBJ2-1; the D is unclear. Trimming cost V 2 bases and J 10 bases, with 10 bases left between them. The CDR3 extends over 12 amino acids. Germline V gene lookup returns CDR1 SGHTS and CDR2 YDEGEE. The chain's CDR3 is CASSLSYPEQFF. The CDR3 bases are TGTGCCAGCAGCTTATCTTACCCAGAGCAGTTCTTC. The full variable domain, in which reference TRBV5-8 and TRBJ2-1 provide the parts outside the CDR3, is EAGVTQSPTHLIKTRGQQATLRCSPISGHTSVYWYQQALGLGLQFLLWYDEGEERNRGNFPPRFSGRQFPNYSSELNVNALELEDSALYLCASSLSYPEQFFGPGTRLTVL.

This clonotype was counted ten times or more. The CDR3 DNA is TGTGCCAGCAGGAGGGCCGGGACGGGACAGGGGAAGCTAAGGGTAGAAGCTTTCTTT. This encodes CASRRAGTGQGKLRVEAFF. V gene TRBV7-8 combines with J gene TRBJ1-1; 10 bases agree with TRBD1. This CDR3 is 19 amino acids long. Germline V gene sequence: CDR1 SGHVS, CDR2 FQNEAQ. Unmatched junction bases numbered 24, after V lost 6 bases and J lost 8 bases.

This chain uses TRBV20-1 with TRBJ1-1; 7 nucleotides agree with TRBD1. Germline V lookup: CDR1 DFQATT, CDR2 SNEGSKA (reference sequence). The CDR3 is 15 amino acids. After removal of 3 bases from V and 3 bases from J, the junction contained 10 bases not matched to a gene. CDR3 in DNA: TGCAGTGCTAGTCCCCAGGGGGGGCCGGACACTGAAGCTTTCTTT. It is translated as CSASPQGGPDTEAFF.

There are a few counts of this clonotype. The V and J genes are TRBV2 and TRBJ1-1, with D unresolved. This CDR3 is built from 11 residues. The V end lost 3 bases, the J end lost 8 bases, and 7 bases lay between the germline ends. The V gene's germline CDR1 is SNHLY and CDR2 FYNNEI. The CDR3: CASSDRREAFF. The CDR3 DNA follows: TGTGCCAGCAGTGACCGCAGAGAAGCTTTCTTT.

This clonotype was counted between two and nine times. J is TRBJ2-5 and V is TRBV2, with D perhaps matching TRBD1 (7 bases). The CDR3 totals 15 residues. Per the germline V gene, CDR1 is SNHLY and CDR2 is FYNNEI. The germline V and J ends were trimmed by 8 bases and 0 bases, with 16 bases remaining between them. The CDR3 DNA sequence: TGTGCCAGCGGGGGGACAGTTACCGACCAAGAGACCCAGTACTTC. Amino acid sequence: CASGGTVTDQETQYF.

V gene TRBV7-3 combines with J gene TRBJ2-1; D could derive from TRBD1 or TRBD2 (6 bases each). V shed 11 bases and J shed 9 bases, with 17 bases lying between them. Germline V CDR1 and CDR2: SGHTA, FQGTGA. This CDR3 comprises 12 residues. CDR3 sequence (DNA): TGTGCCGTAGGGGGGACAAAGGGTGAGCAGTTCTTC. Translation: CAVGGTKGEQFF.

This clonotype was observed a few times. This chain links TRBV2 with TRBJ2-1, with D hard to call. The ends were cut back, 7 bases at V and 2 bases at J, with 9 bases in the middle. The CDR3 sequence is 13 residues long. From germline, CDR1 is SNHLY and CDR2 FYNNEI. The CDR3 here is CASKSPPYNEQFF. CDR3 DNA: TGTGCCAGCAAAAGTCCACCCTACAATGAGCAGTTCTTC.

In its sample, this clonotype was seen many times. The chain couples TRBV5-6 to TRBJ2-1; D possibly corresponds to TRBD1 (6 bases). The V end lost 3 bases, the J end lost 7 bases, and 17 bases lay between the germline ends. The CDR3 sequence is 15 residues long. Germline V gene lookup returns CDR1 SGHDT and CDR2 YYEEEE. The CDR3 region has the DNA TGTGCCAGCAGCTCAAACCGGGACACGGTAAATGAGCAGTTCTTC. This encodes CASSSNRDTVNEQFF.

The rearrangement links TRBV7-9 to TRBJ2-5, with D tentatively TRBD1 (5 bases). The CDR3 extends over 14 amino acids. The germline CDR1 and CDR2 sequences are SEHNR and FQNEAQ (reference sequence). Trimming shortened V by 1 base and J by 5 bases, and 11 bases separated the two germline ends. DNA for the CDR3: TGTGCCAGCAGCTTAGAGGGGATCGGGGAGACCCAGTACTTC. Its protein is CASSLEGIGETQYF.

There are a few counts of this clonotype. V is TRBV7-9 and J is TRBJ2-4; D tentatively fits TRBD1 or TRBD2 (5 bases each). Trimming took 4 bases from V and 5 from J, leaving 18 bases between them. Germline lookup yields CDR1 SEHNR and CDR2 FQNEAQ (reference sequence). The CDR3 runs to 16 residues. In DNA, the CDR3 is TGTGCCAGCAGCTCTCGGGAACGAGGGGAGCAAAACATTCAGTACTTC. Its translation: CASSSRERGEQNIQYF.

This clonotype has more than one count but fewer than ten. The chain employs TRBV2 and TRBJ1-2, with D unresolved. The CDR3 is 15 residues long. V was pared by 3 bases and J by 0 bases, with 11 bases between. Germline CDR1 reads SNHLY; CDR2 reads FYNNEI. CDR3 DNA sequence: TGTGCCAGCAGTGATGTCGGCGTAGCTAACTATGGCTACACCTTC. It specifies CASSDVGVANYGYTF. Full variable domain (rest looked up from reference TRBV2 and TRBJ1-2): EPEVTQTPSHQVTQMGQEVILRCVPISNHLYFYWYRQILGQKVEFLVSFYNNEISEKSEIFDDQFSVERPDGSNFTLKIRSTKLEDSAMYFCASSDVGVANYGYTFGSGTRLTVV.

The chain links TRBV19 to TRBJ1-1, with unresolved D. The CDR3 runs 14 residues. V lost 4 bases and J 2 bases, leaving 11 bases between the germline ends. CDR1 and CDR2 from the germline V gene are LNHDA and SQIVND (reference sequence). The CDR3 loop reads CASSTIAGNTEAFF. The DNA of the CDR3 is TGTGCCAGTAGTACGATAGCGGGAAACACTGAAGCTTTCTTT. The whole variable domain, remainder taken from reference TRBV19 and TRBJ1-1, is DGGITQSPKYLFRKEGQNVTLSCEQNLNHDAMYWYRQDPGQGLRLIYYSQIVNDFQKGDIAEGYSVSREKKESFPLTVTSAQKNPTAFYLCASSTIAGNTEAFFGQGTRLTVV.

The V and J genes are TRBV19 and TRBJ2-3; 8 bases are shared with TRBD2. Per germline, CDR1 LNHDA and CDR2 SQIVND (reference sequence). The CDR3 covers 16 residues. The V gene end was trimmed by 6 bases and the J gene end by 4 bases; junction bases not matched to a gene: 12. Written as DNA, the CDR3 is TGTGCCAGTAGGGCTCGGGGGGGATCGACCCCAGATACGCAGTATTTT. Its protein is CASRARGGSTPDTQYF.

This clonotype was observed at least ten times. V usage is TRBV7-8 and J usage is TRBJ1-6; a possible D gene is TRBD1 (6 bases). The CDR3 loop spans 15 amino acids. V was cut by 4 bases and J by 8 bases, with 15 bases left in between. The germline V gene has CDR1 SGHVS and CDR2 FQNEAQ. The DNA for the CDR3 is TGTGCCAGCAGCTCATCAGGGGAATTGGATTCACCCCTCCACTTT. This codes for CASSSSGELDSPLHF.

This clonotype turned up a few times. J is TRBJ1-1 and V is TRBV12-3 or TRBV12-4; D not certain. With 8 bases removed from V and 0 bases from J, the gap between germline ends came to 4 bases. This CDR3 has 11 residues. CDR3 nucleotides: TGTGCCAGCGGACTGAACACTGAAGCTTTCTTT. Translation: CASGLNTEAFF.

This clonotype has more than one count but fewer than ten. The rearrangement uses TRBV20-1 and TRBJ2-1, with 7 nucleotides matching TRBD2. The germline V gene has CDR1 DFQATT and CDR2 SNEGSKA (reference sequence). This CDR3 comprises 14 residues. The ends lost 6 bases at V and 1 base at J; junction bases unmatched: 6. CDR3 amino acids: CSAESGDSYNEQFF. CDR3 nucleotide sequence: TGCAGTGCGGAAAGCGGGGATTCCTACAATGAGCAGTTCTTC.

With respect to this clonotype: This could be a read error, since a much larger clone is one nucleotide away. V gene TRBV7-2 combines with J gene TRBJ1-5; the D is unclear. Germline lookup yields CDR1 SGHTA and CDR2 FQGNSA. The CDR3 runs to 16 residues. CDR3 sequence: CGSSLVPRYSNQPQHF. Written as DNA, the CDR3 is TGTGGCAGCAGCTTAGTCCCGCGTTATAGCAATCAGCCCCAGCATTTT.

The chain employs TRBV27 and TRBJ2-1, with 7 positions matching TRBD1. CDR3 size: 16 residues. Germline V gene lookup returns CDR1 MNHEY and CDR2 SMNVEV (reference sequence). With 4 bases clipped from V and 4 bases from J, the junction kept 10 bases outside the gene matches. In nucleotides, the CDR3 is TGTGCCAGCAGTTCTCCTAACAGGGGTCGTTACAATGAGCAGTTCTTC. Amino acid sequence: CASSSPNRGRYNEQFF.

The V call is TRBV7-9, the J call TRBJ2-3; 8 bases align to TRBD2. Germline CDR1 is SEHNR and CDR2 is FQNEAQ (reference sequence). V gave up 5 bases and J gave up 5 bases; unmatched junction bases: 6. This CDR3 spans 14 amino acids. The CDR3 DNA reads as TGTGCCAGCAGCGGCGGGGGGCCGGGAGATACGCAGTATTTT. Encoded protein: CASSGGGPGDTQYF.

Many counts were recorded for this clonotype. The chain combines TRBV7-9 with TRBJ2-7, with TRBD1 identical over 7 bases. V was clipped by 1 base and J by 5 bases; unmatched bases: 8. CDR1 and CDR2 (germline): SEHNR, FQNEAQ (reference sequence). This CDR3 contains 15 residues. CDR3 residues: CASSLGQGAHNEQYF. CDR3 in DNA: TGTGCCAGCAGCTTAGGACAGGGTGCGCATAACGAGCAGTACTTC.

The J gene is TRBJ1-6, the V gene TRBV4-1; D is possibly TRBD1 (6 bases). Germline CDR1 and CDR2: MGHRA and YSYEKL. The CDR3 consists of 15 residues. The V and J ends lost 8 bases and 4 bases respectively, with 15 bases between them. CDR3 in DNA: TGCGCCAGCCAGGAGGGGGTTCTTTATAATTCACCCCTCCACTTT. Protein: CASQEGVLYNSPLHF.

The chain links TRBV10-3 to TRBJ1-1; TRBD1 matches at 7 bases. The CDR3 is 17 residues long. Germline V lookup: CDR1 ENHRY, CDR2 SYGVKD. V trimming: 5 bases; J trimming: 2 bases; junction bases outside the gene matches: 14. The CDR3 reads CAISRQGLLPLNTEAFF. The CDR3 DNA follows: TGTGCCATCAGTAGACAGGGATTGCTTCCTCTCAACACTGAAGCTTTCTTT.

There are a few counts of this clonotype. The chain has TRBV15 and TRBJ2-7; 11 nucleotides align to TRBD1. V was clipped by 0 bases and J by 5 bases; unmatched bases: 6. The CDR3 has 16 amino acids. Germline V lookup: CDR1 LNHNV, CDR2 YYDKDF (reference sequence). The CDR3, as DNA: TGTGCCACCAGCAGAGAGGATGGACAGGGGGCGGACGAGCAGTACTTC. It specifies CATSREDGQGADEQYF.

There are a few counts of this clonotype. The V call is TRBV6-6, the J call TRBJ1-2; perhaps TRBD1 as D (5 bases). The CDR3 totals 16 residues. The V end was cut by 2 bases, the J end by 3 bases, with 16 bases between. Germline V gene sequence: CDR1 MNHNY, CDR2 SVGAGI (reference sequence). The chain's CDR3 is CASSYDSVLGDYGYTF. The CDR3 DNA reads TGTGCCAGCAGTTACGACTCAGTACTGGGGGACTATGGCTACACCTTC.

As to this clonotype: A much larger clone differs by one base, so this may be a read error. The CDR3 region is CASRLGGHTKAFF. CDR3 DNA sequence: TGTGCCAGCAGACTAGGGGGGCACACTAAAGCTTTCTTT. The chain carries TRBV7-2 and TRBJ1-1; possible D gene TRBD1, 6 bases. CDR3 size: 13 residues. From germline, CDR1 is SGHTA and CDR2 FQGNSA.

This clonotype has ten or more counts. The CDR3 here is CASSRRGQSYEQYF. The CDR3 DNA sequence: TGTGCCAGCAGCCGAAGGGGACAGTCCTACGAGCAGTACTTC. This chain links TRBV7-2 with TRBJ2-7, with 7 bases identical to TRBD1. This CDR3 has 14 residues. V dropped 5 bases and J dropped 1; count of bases not matched to a gene: 5. Germline V CDR1 and CDR2: SGHTA, FQGNSA.

The chain carries TRBV5-4 and TRBJ2-3; D is uncertain. This CDR3 is built from 12 residues. With 1 base removed from V and 2 bases from J, the gap between germline ends came to 2 bases. The V gene's germline CDR1 is SGHNT and CDR2 YYREEE (reference sequence). In DNA, the CDR3 is TGTGCCAGCAGCTTGAACACAGATACGCAGTATTTT. Translation: CASSLNTDTQYF.

The CDR3, as DNA: TGTGCCAGCAGTCTGGGGGGGCACTCCACAGATACGCAGTATTTT. Protein: CASSLGGHSTDTQYF. The gene calls are TRBV12-3 or TRBV12-4 and TRBJ2-3; tentatively, D is TRBD2 (7 bases). V dropped 5 bases and J dropped 2 bases, with 14 bases sitting between them. The CDR3 spans 15 residues.

This clonotype was seen only a few times. The DNA of the CDR3 is TGTGCTAGTGGTTCAATCCGAAGGGGCAGGACTAAGCGGACGGCCAATGAGCAGTTCTTC. Its protein product is CASGSIRRGRTKRTANEQFF. The chain links TRBV12-5 to TRBJ2-1; D might be TRBD2 (6 bases). CDR3 length equals 20 residues. V gave up 4 bases and J gave up 6 bases, with 31 bases separating them. Germline CDR1 and CDR2: LGHNT and FRNRAP.